Listed here are 24 T cell receptor beta chains from one sample, sequenced in a study of T cell responses to AZD1222 COVID-19 vaccine. The method was immunoSEQ multiplex PCR; TCRdb's version includes in-frame clones alone and lacks a portion of them. The data show 95,000 to 150,000 clones, about 90% seen once. Material: peripheral blood, obtained 28 days after the second AZD1222 dose. These receptors were collected from an adult who received the AZD1222 COVID-19 vaccine.

This rearrangement joins TRBV6-5 to TRBJ1-3; the match to TRBD1 covers 11 bases. This CDR3 has 15 residues. V lost 8 bases and J lost 2; bases outside the gene matches: 5. CDR1 MNHEY and CDR2 SVGAGI come from the germline V gene. CDR3 DNA: TGTGCCAGCCTCCCGGGACAGGGGGCTGGAAACACCATATATTTT. Amino acid sequence: CASLPGQGAGNTIYF.

This chain connects TRBV3-1 (or the pseudogene TRBV3-2) to TRBJ1-5; D ambiguous. The CDR3 has 14 residues. Trimming removed 5 bases from V and 4 bases from J, with 12 bases in between. Germline V gene sequence: CDR1 LGHDT, CDR2 YNNKEL (reference sequence). CDR3: CASSARTGNQPQHF. In DNA, the CDR3 is TGTGCCAGCAGCGCCCGCACTGGAAATCAGCCCCAGCATTTT.

This chain links TRBV6-5 with TRBJ1-1; 7 bases are a match to TRBD1. From germline, CDR1 is MNHEY and CDR2 SVGAGI. With V trimmed by 6 bases and J by 9 bases, 7 bases remained unmatched. This CDR3 has 12 amino acids. CDR3 amino acids: CASSRSGQQAFF. The CDR3 DNA is TGTGCCAGCAGCCGTTCGGGACAGCAAGCTTTCTTT.

The chain combines TRBV27 with TRBJ1-5; 9 bases match TRBD1. Germline V gene sequence: CDR1 MNHEY, CDR2 SMNVEV (reference sequence). Trimming took 3 bases from V and 0 from J; bases not matched to a gene: 12. The CDR3 runs 19 residues. CDR3 nucleotide sequence: TGTGCCAGCAGTTTCCGGGTGGGACAGGGCGGAGGTAGCAATCAGCCCCAGCATTTT. Encoded protein: CASSFRVGQGGGSNQPQHF.

The J gene is TRBJ1-2, the V gene TRBV6-2 or TRBV6-3, with D tentatively TRBD1 (6 bases). From germline, CDR1 is MNHEY and CDR2 SVGEGT. CDR3 length: 16 residues. Trimming removed 2 bases at V and 5 bases at J, with 18 bases between. The CDR3 reads CASSYPEQGSSYGYTF. The CDR3 nucleotides are TGTGCCAGCAGTTACCCGGAACAGGGCTCCTCGTATGGCTACACCTTC.

The gene calls are TRBV5-6 and TRBJ1-5; D perhaps matches TRBD1 (5 bases). This CDR3 comprises 14 residues. V lost 1 base and J lost 1, with 6 bases in between. CDR1 and CDR2 (germline): SGHDT, YYEEEE. The CDR3, as DNA: TGTGCCAGCAGCTTGAAGGGGAGCAATCAGCCCCAGCATTTT. It is translated as CASSLKGSNQPQHF. The whole variable domain, remainder taken from reference TRBV5-6 and TRBJ1-5, is DAGVTQSPTHLIKTRGQQVTLRCSPKSGHDTVSWYQQALGQGPQFIFQYYEEEERQRGNFPDRFSGHQFPNYSSELNVNALLLGDSALYLCASSLKGSNQPQHFGDGTRLSIL.

The rearrangement joins TRBV6-2 or TRBV6-3 to TRBJ2-1; the match to TRBD2 covers 9 bases. Per the germline V gene, CDR1 is MNHEY and CDR2 is SVGEGT. The CDR3 loop spans 15 amino acids. V gave up 2 bases and J gave up 4 bases; unmatched junction bases: 3. The CDR3 DNA reads as TGTGCCAGCAGTTACGATCTAGCGGGATACAATGAGCAGTTCTTC. Protein product: CASSYDLAGYNEQFF.

V gene TRBV28 combines with J gene TRBJ2-5; TRBD2 aligns across 10 bases. Trimming took 4 bases from V and 9 from J; bases not matched to a gene: 14. Germline-derived CDR1 and CDR2 are MDHEN and SYDVKM. The CDR3 loop spans 16 amino acids. CDR3: CASSSISGGRVRAQYF. CDR3 sequence (DNA): TGTGCCAGCAGTTCCATTAGCGGGGGGCGGGTGAGGGCCCAGTACTTC. The full variable domain, with the rest looked up from reference TRBV28 and TRBJ2-5, is DVKVTQSSRYLVKRTGEKVFLECVQDMDHENMFWYRQDPGLGLRLIYFSYDVKMKEKGDIPEGYSVSREKKERFSLILESASTNQTSMYLCASSSISGGRVRAQYFGPGTRLLVL.

This CDR3 is CASSYEQGAQETQYF. Here the CDR3 DNA reads TGTGCCAGCAGTTATGAACAGGGGGCACAGGAGACCCAGTACTTC. This chain uses TRBV6-5 with TRBJ2-5; TRBD1 aligns across 9 bases. The CDR3 has 15 residues. V shed 3 bases, J shed 5 bases, and the junction held 7 bases outside the gene matches. Germline CDR1 MNHEY, CDR2 SVGAGI.

The chain is built from TRBV19 and TRBJ1-5; D is unresolved. The CDR3 has 15 amino acids. Trimming stripped 3 bases from V and 1 base from J, with 10 bases between. From germline, CDR1 is LNHDA and CDR2 SQIVND (reference sequence). The CDR3 protein is CASSILDLSNQPQHF. The CDR3 DNA is TGTGCCAGTAGTATTTTGGATTTAAGCAATCAGCCCCAGCATTTT.

This chain links TRBV7-3 with TRBJ2-5; perhaps TRBD2 as D (7 bases). The V gene lost 5 bases and the J gene lost 2 bases, with 9 bases spanning the gap. CDR3 length: 13 amino acids. Germline V gene lookup returns CDR1 SGHTA and CDR2 FQGTGA. The DNA for the CDR3 is TGTGCCAGCAGCCGGGGGGCTCAAGAGACCCAGTACTTC. It specifies CASSRGAQETQYF.

V and J are TRBV18 and TRBJ1-2; tentative D call: TRBD1 (5 bases). The CDR3 covers 14 residues. CDR1 KGHSH and CDR2 LQKENI come from the germline V gene. Trimming stripped 5 bases from V and 8 bases from J, with 18 bases between. Here the CDR3 DNA reads TGTGCCAGCTCAAGTACGCAGGGCTCCAACGGCTACACCTTC. It encodes CASSSTQGSNGYTF.

About this clone itself: At the DNA level, this CDR3 is encoded by other sequences in the same sample as well. This chain joins TRBV6-5 and TRBJ1-5; D not certain. Trimming shortened V by 6 bases and J by 0 bases, and 12 bases separated the two germline ends. CDR3 length: 15 residues. Germline V gene data show CDR1 as MNHEY and CDR2 as SVGAGI. The CDR3 DNA reads TGTGCCAGCAGCCCCCCAGGCTATAGCAATCAGCCCCAGCATTTT. This gives the protein CASSPPGYSNQPQHF.

The chain carries TRBV4-3 and TRBJ1-4, with 7 bases lining up with TRBD1. The germline gives CDR1 LGHNA, CDR2 YSLEER. There are 15 residues in the CDR3. The ends lost 1 base at V and 7 bases at J; junction bases unmatched: 6. The CDR3, as DNA: TGCGCCAGCAGCCAAGGAAACAGGGGTGGTGAAAAACTGTTTTTT. It encodes CASSQGNRGGEKLFF.

The J gene is TRBJ1-1, the V gene TRBV10-3; D remains ambiguous. The length of the CDR3 is 12 residues. The V gene's germline CDR1 is ENHRY and CDR2 SYGVKD. The V gene lost 3 bases and the J gene lost 0 bases, with 2 bases spanning the gap. This CDR3 is CAISDVNTEAFF. CDR3 sequence (DNA): TGTGCCATCAGTGACGTGAACACTGAAGCTTTCTTT.

The chain is built from TRBV5-5 and TRBJ1-1; D may be TRBD1 (5 bases). From germline, CDR1 is SGHKS and CDR2 YYEKEE (reference sequence). V lost 2 bases to trimming and J lost 4 bases, with 21 bases between them. The CDR3 totals 17 residues. This CDR3 reads CASSFRCGSRDCTEAFF. The DNA of the CDR3 is TGTGCCAGCAGCTTCAGGTGCGGTAGTCGGGACTGCACTGAAGCTTTCTTT.

This clone has just a few counts. In nucleotides, the CDR3 is TGTGCCAGCAGCCGGGACAGCATTTCACCCCTCCACTTT. As protein: CASSRDSISPLHF. This sequence joins TRBV7-9 and TRBJ1-6; 7 bases map to TRBD1. Germline CDR1 reads SEHNR; CDR2 reads FQNEAQ (reference sequence). The CDR3 extends over 13 amino acids. V dropped 5 bases and J dropped 9; count of bases not matched to a gene: 4.

The rearrangement links TRBV6-5 to TRBJ1-2, with a tentative D call TRBD1 (5 bases). The length of the CDR3 is 15 residues. Between the trimmed V and J ends, which lost 7 bases and 4 bases, there was a span of 19 bases. Germline CDR1 reads MNHEY; CDR2 reads SVGAGI. The CDR3 here is CASKMATGELYGYTF. The CDR3 bases are TGTGCCAGCAAGATGGCAACAGGAGAGCTCTATGGCTACACCTTC.

The chain carries TRBV19 and TRBJ1-2; tentatively, D is TRBD1 (6 bases). The germline V and J ends were trimmed by 1 base and 4 bases, with 13 bases remaining between them. CDR1 and CDR2 from the germline V gene are LNHDA and SQIVND (reference sequence). The CDR3 spans 15 residues. CDR3 bases: TGTGCCAGTAGTATAGGACAGGCGCAAATCTATGGCTACACCTTC. The encoded protein is CASSIGQAQIYGYTF.

This clone showed up just a few times. The chain recombines TRBV3-1 (or the pseudogene TRBV3-2) with TRBJ1-4, with 10 bases that match TRBD1. The ends lost 4 bases at V and 7 bases at J; junction bases unmatched: 6. The CDR3 totals 15 residues. Germline loops: CDR1 LGHDT, CDR2 YNNKEL (reference sequence). The CDR3 bases are TGTGCCAGCAGCCCCCTGAGGACAGGGGGTGAAAAACTGTTTTTT. Its translation: CASSPLRTGGEKLFF.

The chain uses TRBV19 and TRBJ1-2; possibly TRBD1 for D (6 bases). The CDR3 sequence is 14 residues long. Trimming stripped 4 bases from V and 6 bases from J, with 15 bases between. Germline V gene sequence: CDR1 LNHDA, CDR2 SQIVND (reference sequence). CDR3 region: CASSTAYRVDGYTF. CDR3 sequence (DNA): TGTGCCAGTAGTACCGCCTACAGGGTGGATGGCTACACCTTC.

DNA for the CDR3: TGTGCCAGCAGTCTAACCTACGAGCAGTACTTC. Its protein product is CASSLTYEQYF. The chain combines TRBV6-5 with TRBJ2-7, with unresolved D. With 5 bases removed from V and 2 bases from J, the gap between germline ends came to 4 bases. This CDR3 is 11 amino acids long. CDR1 is MNHEY and CDR2 is SVGAGI in the germline V gene.

The V gene is TRBV7-9, the J gene TRBJ1-4; D may be TRBD1 (5 bases). The CDR3 runs 16 residues. CDR1 is SEHNR, CDR2 FQNEAQ, per germline (reference sequence). With 6 bases removed from V and 8 bases from J, the gap between germline ends came to 22 bases. Here the CDR3 DNA reads TGTGCCAGCAGACCTAGTGGGGCAGGCCTGGAGGAAAAACTGTTTTTT. Protein product: CASRPSGAGLEEKLFF.

The V call is TRBV6-2 or TRBV6-3, the J call TRBJ2-1, with a weak D call TRBD1 (6 bases). Trimming removed 0 bases from V and 6 bases from J, with 12 bases in between. The CDR3 is made up of 15 amino acids. Looked up from germline, CDR1 is MNHEY and CDR2 is SVGEGT. As DNA, the CDR3 is TGTGCCAGCAGTTACTCTACTACAGGGCTCAATGAGCAGTTCTTC. Amino acids: CASSYSTTGLNEQFF.